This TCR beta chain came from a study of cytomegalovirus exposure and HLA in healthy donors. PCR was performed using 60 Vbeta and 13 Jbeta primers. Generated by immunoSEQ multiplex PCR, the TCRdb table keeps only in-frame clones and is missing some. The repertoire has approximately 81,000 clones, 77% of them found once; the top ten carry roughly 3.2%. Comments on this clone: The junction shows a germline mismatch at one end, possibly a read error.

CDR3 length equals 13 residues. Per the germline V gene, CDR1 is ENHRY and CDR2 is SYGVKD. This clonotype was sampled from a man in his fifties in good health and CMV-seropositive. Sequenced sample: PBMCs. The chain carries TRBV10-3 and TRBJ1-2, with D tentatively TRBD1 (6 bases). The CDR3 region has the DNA TGTGCCAGCAGTTACCCAAACAGGGATGGCTACACCTTC. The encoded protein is CASSYPNRDGYTF.